This T cell receptor beta chain came from a study of T-cell reconstitution after alpha-beta-depleted transplantation in children. The CDR3 covers 20 residues. Using unique molecular identifiers, the investigators prepared the TCRbeta library. TCRdb re-called the PCR reads through MiXCR, storing one row per CDR3 protein. Among hundreds of thousands of distinct CDR3 sequences, roughly 23% were seen once, and the ten largest hold about 14%. Findings and limits, study-wide: Reportedly, roughly two months post-transplant, alpha-beta T cells arose from several hundred expanded graft clones. Newly made T cells mostly supplied T-cell counts and diversity one year after transplant. Some patients' high day-60 TCRbeta diversity was traced to surviving recipient T cells and thymic progenitors.

Comments on this clonotype: Its antigen is not identified.

The specimen comprised PBMCs, mostly from graft donor cells, sampled 360 days after TCRalphabeta/CD19-depleted stem cell transplant. This receptor was identified in a boy under three years old who had a stem cell transplant for acute myeloid leukemia, so the T cells may come from the graft donor. The rearrangement uses TRBV21-1 and TRBJ1-5; the DNA was not used to check the table's D call, TRBD1. TRBV21-1 is flagged as a pseudogene. CDR3 bases: TGTGCCAGCAGCACCACTCACCGGGACAGGGGGCCCTCGGGAGATCAGCCCCAGCATTTT. This encodes CASSTTHRDRGPSGDQPQHF.